A single sample gave rise to the 2 T cell receptor beta chains below, sequenced in a study of shared clonotypes between healthy human individuals. Profiling relied on immunoSEQ multiplex PCR, and the TCRdb table lists in-frame clones only, not all of them. The sample contains 2 million to 2.5 million clones, 85% to 95% of which appear only once. Material for sequencing was naive CD4+ T cells from PBMCs. Documented subset: CD45RA+ positively selected. The receptors were sampled from a man younger than 30 in good health. Some clones in this sample may be carry-over from other donors' samples.

As concerns this clone: The sample has other DNA sequences that encode this CDR3 too. This chain connects TRBV5-1 to TRBJ1-1, with no clear D. V was pared by 1 base and J by 1 base, with 5 bases between. The CDR3 consists of 13 residues. Germline V lookup: CDR1 SGHRS, CDR2 YFSETQ. The CDR3 bases are TGCGCCAGCAGCTTGAGGTCGAACACTGAAGCTTTCTTT. Translating it yields CASSLRSNTEAFF.

The chain has TRBV27 and TRBJ2-3; D remains ambiguous. CDR3 length: 14 amino acids. Trimming took 4 bases from V and 5 from J, leaving 13 bases between them. Per the germline V gene, CDR1 is MNHEY and CDR2 is SMNVEV (reference sequence). CDR3 protein: CASSWSAARDTQYF. The DNA of the CDR3 is TGTGCCAGCAGTTGGTCTGCCGCCAGAGATACGCAGTATTTT.